Following are 20 T cell receptor beta chains from one sample sequenced in a study of cytomegalovirus exposure and HLA in healthy donors. Researchers ran the PCR with 60 Vbeta and 13 Jbeta primers. Clones were read by immunoSEQ multiplex PCR, and TCRdb kept only the in-frame ones, dropping some. The sample includes under 150,000 clones, 81% of them seen just once. Sequenced material: PBMCs. Receptors originate from a man between 18 and 35 years old in good health and CMV-seronegative.

The rearrangement links TRBV6-5 to TRBJ2-3; D perhaps matches TRBD2 (5 bases). The CDR3 has 14 residues. Trimming shortened V by 6 bases and J by 4 bases, and 14 bases separated the two germline ends. Germline loops: CDR1 MNHEY, CDR2 SVGAGI. The CDR3: CASSLSSLADTQYF. CDR3 in DNA: TGTGCCAGCAGCTTATCTAGCCTGGCAGATACGCAGTATTTT.

The chain joins TRBV6-1 to TRBJ1-5, with D unresolved. V was shortened by 1 base and J by 0 bases, with 10 bases between the two germline ends. The germline gives CDR1 MNHNS, CDR2 SASEGT. The CDR3 contains 16 residues. Here the CDR3 reads CASSEVGGSSNQPQHF. In DNA, the CDR3 is TGTGCCAGCAGTGAAGTCGGAGGCTCTAGCAATCAGCCCCAGCATTTT.

The chain combines TRBV12-5 with TRBJ2-5; TRBD2 matches at 11 bases. This CDR3 comprises 16 residues. V trimming: 7 bases; J trimming: 0 bases; junction bases outside the gene matches: 7. Germline CDR1 is LGHNT and CDR2 is FRNRAP. Here the CDR3 DNA reads TGTGCTAGTGCCCCCGGGACTAGCGGCCACCAAGAGACCCAGTACTTC. This sequence encodes CASAPGTSGHQETQYF.

The CDR3 DNA follows: TGTGCCAGCAGAAGGGGTTACATGAACACTGAAGCTTTCTTT. It encodes CASRRGYMNTEAFF. The genes are TRBV27 and TRBJ1-1, with D possibly TRBD1 on 5 matching bases. Per the germline V gene, CDR1 is MNHEY and CDR2 is SMNVEV (reference sequence). This CDR3 is built from 14 residues. Trimming removed 6 bases from V and 0 bases from J, with 11 bases in between.

V and J are TRBV2 and TRBJ1-2, with D maybe TRBD1 (5 bases). V lost 10 bases to trimming and J lost 1 base, with 19 bases between them. This CDR3 comprises 15 residues. The V gene's germline CDR1 is SNHLY and CDR2 FYNNEI. CDR3 residues: CAIIQTGKLNYGYTF. DNA of the CDR3: TGTGCCATCATACAAACAGGCAAACTTAACTATGGCTACACCTTC.

In this sample, this clone turned up a few times. This chain links TRBV9 with TRBJ2-7, with a possible D match to TRBD2 (6 bases). The germline gives CDR1 SGDLS, CDR2 YYNGEE. The CDR3 spans 15 residues. V lost 0 bases and J lost 1, with 11 bases in between. The CDR3 reads CASSVGVAVSYEQYF. The CDR3 bases are TGTGCCAGCAGCGTAGGGGTAGCGGTTTCCTACGAGCAGTACTTC.

The chain couples TRBV5-1 to TRBJ2-5; D uncertain. The CDR3 is made up of 11 amino acids. The V gene's germline CDR1 is SGHRS and CDR2 YFSETQ. Trimming took off 2 bases at V and 5 bases at J, with 4 bases between the two ends. The CDR3 nucleotides read TGCGCCAGCAGCTTTATGGAGACCCAGTACTTC. This codes for CASSFMETQYF. Variable domain in full (rest from reference TRBV5-1 and TRBJ2-5): KAGVTQTPRYLIKTRGQQVTLSCSPISGHRSVSWYQQTPGQGLQFLFEYFSETQRNKGNFPGRFSGRQFSNSRSEMNVSTLELGDSALYLCASSFMETQYFGPGTRLLVL.

Worth noting for this clone: The same CDR3 is also encoded by other DNA sequences in this sample. The rearrangement joins TRBV4-3 to TRBJ1-5; 11 positions match TRBD1. This CDR3 has 16 amino acids. With 0 bases clipped from V and 7 bases from J, the junction kept 5 bases outside the gene matches. Germline V lookup: CDR1 LGHNA, CDR2 YSLEER. This chain's CDR3 is CASSQDRDRGRQPQHF. The CDR3 coding sequence is TGCGCCAGCAGCCAAGACCGGGACAGGGGGAGACAGCCCCAGCATTTT.

The table lists this clone with a few counts. V and J are TRBV7-2 and TRBJ1-5; D might be TRBD1 (6 bases). V lost 9 bases to trimming and J lost 3 bases, with 18 bases between them. Germline values: CDR1 SGHTA, CDR2 FQGNSA. The CDR3 extends over 15 amino acids. The CDR3 DNA follows: TGTGCCAGTGCACAGGGTCTGGGGTACAATCAGCCCCAGCATTTT. This translates into CASAQGLGYNQPQHF.

The chain carries TRBV6-6 and TRBJ1-1; the match to TRBD1 covers 7 bases. Per germline, CDR1 MNHNY and CDR2 SVGAGI (reference sequence). The CDR3 spans 16 residues. Trimming at V came to 0 bases and at J to 0 bases, leaving 4 bases not matched to a gene. CDR3 protein: CASSYSVQGMNTEAFF. In nucleotides, the CDR3 is TGTGCCAGCAGTTACTCGGTACAGGGGATGAACACTGAAGCTTTCTTT.

The chain links TRBV4-1 to TRBJ1-2; 10 nucleotides match TRBD1. Per germline, CDR1 MGHRA and CDR2 YSYEKL. This CDR3 contains 15 residues. The trim removed 8 bases at V and 6 bases at J, leaving 12 bases unmatched. In DNA form, the CDR3 reads TGCGCCAGCGGACCGACAGGGGGCGTATTCAATGGCTACACCTTC. Translating gives CASGPTGGVFNGYTF.

V is TRBV7-9 and J is TRBJ2-6; 12 bases line up with TRBD1. CDR1 and CDR2 (germline): SEHNR, FQNEAQ (reference sequence). This CDR3 has 17 amino acids. J was trimmed by 0 bases and V by 7 bases; bases with no gene match: 4. CDR3 DNA sequence: TGTGCCAGCACCGGGACAGGGGGCAACTCTGGGGCCAACGTCCTGACTTTC. Residues: CASTGTGGNSGANVLTF.

This clone was counted once. The chain links TRBV28 to TRBJ1-5, with 9 bases fitting TRBD1. There are 18 residues in the CDR3. The ends lost 5 bases at V and 1 base at J; junction bases unmatched: 12. CDR1 and CDR2 from the germline V gene are MDHEN and SYDVKM. CDR3 DNA: TGTGCCAGCAGTCCACCGGGACAGGGATATCTAAGCAATCAGCCCCAGCATTTT. It encodes CASSPPGQGYLSNQPQHF.

This clone appeared a single time. The chain couples TRBV4-2 to TRBJ2-1, with D perhaps TRBD1 (6 bases). The CDR3 contains 16 residues. Trimming stripped 2 bases from V and 10 bases from J, with 21 bases between. Per germline, CDR1 LGHNA and CDR2 YNFKEQ. Here the CDR3 DNA reads TGTGCCAGCAGCCAACGAGACAGGCTAATACGCGGCGAGCAGTTCTTC. This translates into CASSQRDRLIRGEQFF.

J is TRBJ1-5 and V is TRBV19, with a possible D match to TRBD1 (6 bases). Trimming shortened V by 1 base and J by 4 bases, and 14 bases separated the two germline ends. CDR3 length equals 16 residues. Germline V gene lookup returns CDR1 LNHDA and CDR2 SQIVND (reference sequence). CDR3 bases: TGTGCCAGTAGTATAGCTGAGGGAACAGGGAATCAGCCCCAGCATTTT. Encoded protein: CASSIAEGTGNQPQHF.

The chain combines TRBV7-2 with TRBJ2-7, with TRBD1 identical over 8 bases. This CDR3 is 13 amino acids long. CDR1 SGHTA and CDR2 FQGNSA come from the germline V gene. With 1 base clipped from V and 7 bases from J, the junction kept 3 bases outside the gene matches. The CDR3 sequence is CASSLGTGSEQYF. The CDR3 region has the DNA TGTGCCAGCAGCTTAGGGACAGGGTCGGAGCAGTACTTC.

The J gene is TRBJ2-1, the V gene TRBV7-9; D is perhaps TRBD2 (6 bases). The CDR3 contains 16 residues. Per the germline V gene, CDR1 is SEHNR and CDR2 is FQNEAQ (reference sequence). Trimming stripped 5 bases from V and 0 bases from J, with 14 bases between. CDR3 coding DNA: TGTGCCAGCAGCCCACCGGGACTCGGCTCCTACAATGAGCAGTTCTTC. Translating it yields CASSPPGLGSYNEQFF.

The rearrangement uses TRBV25-1 and TRBJ2-2, with 8 nucleotides matching TRBD1. This CDR3 has 14 amino acids. Germline CDR1 and CDR2: MGHDK and SYGVNS. Trimming at V came to 9 bases and at J to 2 bases, leaving 5 bases not matched to a gene. CDR3 amino acids: CASDRGENTGELFF. In DNA, the CDR3 is TGTGCCAGTGACAGGGGTGAAAACACCGGGGAGCTGTTTTTT.

The V gene is TRBV2, the J gene TRBJ2-5; the D is unclear. The J call may be in error: the DNA end matches TRBJ2-7 better. Germline V gene lookup returns CDR1 SNHLY and CDR2 FYNNEI. CDR3 length: 13 amino acids. CDR3 loop: CASSLGVSYEQYF. CDR3 nucleotides: TGTGCCAGCAGCCTGGGCGTTTCCTACGAGCAGTACTTC.

This clone is a singleton in its sample. The CDR3 protein is CATSRVPRQTEYQDGYTF. The DNA for the CDR3 is TGTGCCACCAGCAGAGTCCCCCGTCAGACCGAGTACCAGGATGGCTACACCTTC. V gene TRBV15 combines with J gene TRBJ1-2; D is unresolved. Germline V gives CDR1 LNHNV, CDR2 YYDKDF (reference sequence). V was cut by 1 base and J by 6 bases, with 24 bases left in between. The CDR3 has 18 residues. Complete variable domain (other parts from reference TRBV15 and TRBJ1-2): DAMVIQNPRYQVTQFGKPVTLSCSQTLNHNVMYWYQQKSSQAPKLLFHYYDKDFNNEADTPDNFQSRRPNTSFCFLDIRSPGLGDTAMYLCATSRVPRQTEYQDGYTFGSGTRLTVV.